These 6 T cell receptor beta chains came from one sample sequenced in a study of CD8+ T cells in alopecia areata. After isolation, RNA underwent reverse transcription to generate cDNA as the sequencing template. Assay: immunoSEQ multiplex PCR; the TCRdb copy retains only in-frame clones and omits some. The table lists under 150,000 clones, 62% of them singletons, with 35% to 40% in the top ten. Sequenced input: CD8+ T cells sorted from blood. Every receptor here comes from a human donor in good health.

CDR3 protein: CSGEGTHEAFF. The CDR3 coding sequence is TGCAGCGGAGAGGGGACTCATGAAGCTTTCTTT. This rearrangement joins TRBV29-1 to TRBJ1-1; D is perhaps TRBD1 (5 bases). There are 11 residues in the CDR3. V lost 7 bases to trimming and J lost 7 bases, with 13 bases between them. Germline V gene data show CDR1 as SQVTM and CDR2 as ANQGSEA.

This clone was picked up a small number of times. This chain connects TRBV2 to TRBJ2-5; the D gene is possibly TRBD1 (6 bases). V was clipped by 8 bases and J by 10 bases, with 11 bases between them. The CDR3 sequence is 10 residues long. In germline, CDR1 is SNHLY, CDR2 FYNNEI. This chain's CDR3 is CASWGRVQYF. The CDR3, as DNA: TGTGCCAGCTGGGGGCGGGTCCAGTACTTC.

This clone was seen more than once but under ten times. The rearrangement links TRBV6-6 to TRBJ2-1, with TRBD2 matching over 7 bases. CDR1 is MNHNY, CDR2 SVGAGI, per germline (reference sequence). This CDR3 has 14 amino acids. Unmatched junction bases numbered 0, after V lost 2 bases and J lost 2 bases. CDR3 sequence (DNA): TGTGCCAGCAGTTACAGCGGGGCCTACAATGAGCAGTTCTTC. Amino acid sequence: CASSYSGAYNEQFF.

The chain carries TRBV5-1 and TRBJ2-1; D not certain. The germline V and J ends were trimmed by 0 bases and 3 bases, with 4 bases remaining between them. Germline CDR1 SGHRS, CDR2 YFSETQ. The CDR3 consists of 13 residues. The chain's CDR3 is CASSLVGYNEQFF. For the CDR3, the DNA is TGCGCCAGCAGCTTGGTTGGCTACAATGAGCAGTTCTTC.

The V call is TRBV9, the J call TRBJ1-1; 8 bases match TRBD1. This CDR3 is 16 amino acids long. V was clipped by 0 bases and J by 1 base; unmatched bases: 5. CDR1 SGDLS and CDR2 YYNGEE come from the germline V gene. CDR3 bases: TGTGCCAGCAGCGTAGGGACAGGGATGTCGAACACTGAAGCTTTCTTT. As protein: CASSVGTGMSNTEAFF.

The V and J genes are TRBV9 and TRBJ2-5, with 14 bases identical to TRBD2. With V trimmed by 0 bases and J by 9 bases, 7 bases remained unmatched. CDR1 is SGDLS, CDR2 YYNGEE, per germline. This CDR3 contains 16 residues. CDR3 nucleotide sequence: TGTGCCAGCAGCGTAGGAGGGACTAGCGGGAGATGGGCCCAGTACTTC. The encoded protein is CASSVGGTSGRWAQYF.